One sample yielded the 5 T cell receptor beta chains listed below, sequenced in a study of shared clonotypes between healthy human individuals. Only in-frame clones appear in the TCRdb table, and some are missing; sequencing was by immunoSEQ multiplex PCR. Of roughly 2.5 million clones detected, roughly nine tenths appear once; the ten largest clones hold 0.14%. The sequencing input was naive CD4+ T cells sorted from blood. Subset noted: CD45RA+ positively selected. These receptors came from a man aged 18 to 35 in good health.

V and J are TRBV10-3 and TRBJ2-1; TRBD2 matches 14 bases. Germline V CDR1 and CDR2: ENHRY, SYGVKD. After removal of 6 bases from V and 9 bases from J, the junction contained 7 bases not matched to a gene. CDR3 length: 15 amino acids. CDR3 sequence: CAISGGTSGSGEQFF. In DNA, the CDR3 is TGTGCCATCAGCGGAGGGACTAGCGGGAGTGGTGAGCAGTTCTTC.

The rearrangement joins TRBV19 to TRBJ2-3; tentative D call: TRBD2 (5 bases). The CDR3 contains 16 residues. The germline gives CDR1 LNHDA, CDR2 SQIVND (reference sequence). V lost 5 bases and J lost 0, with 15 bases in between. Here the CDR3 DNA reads TGTGCCAGTAGTCCCACCCCGGGCGGGAGCACAGATACGCAGTATTTT. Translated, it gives CASSPTPGGSTDTQYF.

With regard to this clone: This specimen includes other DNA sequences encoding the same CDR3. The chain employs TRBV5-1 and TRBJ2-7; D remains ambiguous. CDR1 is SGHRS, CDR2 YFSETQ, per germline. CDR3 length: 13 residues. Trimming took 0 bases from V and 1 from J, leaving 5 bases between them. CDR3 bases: TGCGCCAGCAGCTTGGCCCAGTCCTACGAGCAGTACTTC. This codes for CASSLAQSYEQYF.

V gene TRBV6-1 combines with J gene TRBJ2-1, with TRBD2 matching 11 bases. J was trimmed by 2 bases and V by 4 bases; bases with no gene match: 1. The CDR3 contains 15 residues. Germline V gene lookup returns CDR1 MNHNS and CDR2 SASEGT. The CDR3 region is CASSASGGTYNEQFF. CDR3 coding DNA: TGTGCCAGCAGTGCTAGCGGGGGGACCTACAATGAGCAGTTCTTC.

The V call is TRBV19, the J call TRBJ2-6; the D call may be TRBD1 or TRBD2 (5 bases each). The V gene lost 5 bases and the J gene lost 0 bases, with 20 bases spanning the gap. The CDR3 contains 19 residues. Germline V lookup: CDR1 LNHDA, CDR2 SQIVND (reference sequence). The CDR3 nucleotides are TGTGCCAGTAGTCACCGAACGGGACGGAGAAGCTCTGGGGCCAACGTCCTGACTTTC. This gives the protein CASSHRTGRRSSGANVLTF.